The T cell receptor (beta chain) described here comes from a study of blood T cell repertoires in COVID-19. About the research overall: Samples taken during acute and convalescent COVID-19 were collected in the United States, Italy and Spain. PBMCs, B-cell-depleted T cells, or T cells were the source of the cDNA or gDNA that made up the material.

Using immunoSEQ multiplex PCR, the repertoire was profiled, and TCRdb retains in-frame clones only, with some absent. Here the sample spans over 45,000 clones, 82% being singletons. The germline V gene has CDR1 MNHEY and CDR2 SVGAGI. The CDR3 has 15 amino acids. J gave up 5 bases and V 2 bases, and 8 bases lay outside the gene matches. The chain uses TRBV6-5 and TRBJ2-7, with TRBD1 identical over 8 bases. This sequence was found in a man aged 40-55 years with acute or convalescent COVID-19. The material sequenced was peripheral blood. The CDR3 sequence is CASSYVGQGQHEQYF. The CDR3 DNA reads TGTGCCAGCAGTTACGTTGGACAGGGTCAACACGAGCAGTACTTC.